The T cell receptor beta chain under discussion was sequenced for a study of CD8 T cells in acute hepatitis C reinfection (dated by TCRdb to about 2021). A note on the overall study: This study examined the TCRbeta repertoire of CD8+ T cells that recognize the HCV NS3-1073 epitope, both during acute infection and after viral clearance. Several spontaneous resolvers provided paired acute and follow-up samples. General study outcomes and caveats: Preferential use of the TRBV04 and TRBV06 gene families was observed in all groups, and this preferential usage was not explained by overrepresentation in the naive pool. Only the TCRbeta chain was sequenced in bulk, so alphabeta pairing of public clonotypes could not be determined. Some 13 public clonotypes were found regardless of outcome; one public clonotype used V04-02/J02-02. The NS3-1073 specific repertoires were highly diverse, and diversity did not differ significantly among acute resolver, follow-up resolver and acute chronic samples. Chronically infected subjects had no follow-up repertoires because NS3-1073 specific cells were too rare to sort. Few CDR3 sequences were shared with other epitopes, and differences in sequencing approaches may have limited exact matching.

Reading the germline V gene (reference sequence) gives CDR1 PRHDT and CDR2 FYEKMQ. Germline trimming: 4 bases from V, 2 bases from J; junction bases outside gene matches: 4. The cysteine opens and the phenylalanine closes a CDR3 of 14 amino acids. The entry retains the CDR3 DNA only, 42 bases that are in frame from base 1. Of note for this clone: The clone's antigen remains unknown. No much larger clone is present one base from it, and per-base qualities are unavailable.

This sample's time point label indicates: naive CD8 control sorted from an acute-time-point sample. Enrolled in the Montreal Hepatitis C Cohort (HEPCO) in Canada, the donors were people who inject drugs, and these donors were followed every 3 months. Acute primary HCV infection was defined by a positive HCV RNA or antibody test following a negative test within the previous 24 weeks. Antibodies against CD3, CD8 and CD45RO were used for surface staining, and dead cells were excluded with an aqua fixable dye. The cohort comprised several spontaneous resolvers, defined by HCV RNA clearance within 24 weeks. Frozen stocks of peripheral blood mononuclear cells were first thawed, after which negative isolation of CD8+ T cells was carried out using the MACS CD8+ T cell Isolation Kit. A BD FACSAria II cell sorter was used for cell sorting. Genomic DNA was extracted from the FACS-sorted cells, and the TCRbeta chains were sequenced by the commercial immunoSEQ service. In the source study's methods: ImmunoSEQ Analyzer software v3.0 and R v3.5.1 were the tools used to analyze the repertoire data. Only productive rearrangements were analyzed, as sequences containing stop codons or out-of-frame rearrangements were removed. Simpson diversity, Shannon entropy, CDR3 length and nucleotide addition metrics were obtained from the sequencing provider. Based on frequency, clonotypes were placed into dominant, sub-dominant, low or lowest abundance groups, and clonotypes under 0.1% were left out of most analyses. A CDR3 amino acid clonotype was called public if the clonotype appeared in at least two subjects at a cumulative frequency of at least 0.5%. Imported from immuneACCESS, the table was reduced by TCRdb to in-frame sequences with V and J called. These copies leave out some clones; in studies compared against another copy, an unresolved V gene accounts for under half, and the cause of the remainder is not known. D and trimming come from the DNA, and the V and J calls and clone size come from that table. The sample contains 30,000 to 45,000 clones, approximately 83% of them found a single time. Jointly, the top ten make up roughly 9.8% of the sample.

The chain employs TRBV13 and TRBJ2-5; TRBD1 aligns with 7 central bases. The sequencing input was naive CD8+ T cells from PBMCs. The sample's cell subset or site label, decoded: sorted total naive CD45RO-negative CD8+ T cells. This clonotype originated in a young woman who spontaneously cleared hepatitis C infection. CDR3 protein: CASSSNRGQETQYF. The DNA reads as follows: TGTGCCAGCAGCTCAAACAGGGGTCAAGAGACCCAGTACTTC.